The clone carrying this T cell receptor beta chain was seen ten or more times. The antigen remains unidentified. One entry per CDR3 protein, called by TCRdb with MiXCR from the PCR reads. The sample includes about 320,000 distinct CDR3 sequences, roughly 23% seen only once; the top ten take 0.65% to 0.75%. The data stem from a study of molecular identifiers for immune sequencing clone quantification. Whole-study findings and limits: Whereas naive cells kept under 1% of molecules in clones above 20 RNA copies, such clones held over 97% in effectors.

Trimming took off 1 base at V and 1 base at J, with 10 bases between the two ends. Germline loops: CDR1 SEHNR, CDR2 FQNEAQ (reference sequence). This CDR3 spans 15 amino acids. The gene calls are TRBV7-9 and TRBJ1-1; D uncertain. The sequence was obtained from a human donor in good health. Some libraries in this study had Jurkat cell RNA spiked in. The sequenced sample consisted of naive CD8+ T cells from blood, with Jurkat cell RNA spiked in. Subset defined: FACS-sorted CD8+CD4-CCR7+CD45RA+ naive T cells. The CDR3 sequence: CASSLGVGRNTEAFF. The CDR3, as DNA: TGTGCCAGCAGCTTAGGTGTAGGTCGGAACACTGAAGCTTTCTTT.